This TCR beta chain emerged from a study of vaccination and CD4 T cells after COVID-19. The overall study: Blood was drawn a median roughly 66 days post second dose, range 14 to 241. No peptide, an HIV-1 Nef pool, or a CEFX pool was what each control culture received. Overlapping spike peptides of SARS-CoV-2, HCoV-NL63, HCoV-OC43 and HCoV-229E stimulated the cells.

Treatment here: approximately 10-day PBMC culture with coronavirus spike peptide pools or control peptides (ViraFEST assay). Using peptide pools, antigen-specific T cells were expanded in ViraFEST before TCRs were sequenced. On this clonotype itself: The antigen remains unidentified.

J gave up 5 bases and V 7 bases, and 8 bases lay outside the gene matches. CDR1 is SGHRS and CDR2 is YFSETQ in the germline V gene. The CDR3 is made up of 13 amino acids. With the Oncomine TCR Beta short-read assay, DNA from cultured CD4+ T cells was sequenced. Using its own MiXCR run on the PCR reads, TCRdb lists one record per CDR3 protein. The table records 6,500 to 10,000 distinct CDR3 sequences, 61% of them present only once. The sequenced sample was CD4+ T cells from blood, cultured in vitro. The chain joins TRBV5-1 to TRBJ1-2, with 7 bases lining up with TRBD1. This clonotype was obtained from a human donor who had recovered from COVID-19. The CDR3 DNA is TGCGCCAGCGGGACCGGGACAGCTTATGGCTACACCTTC. Amino acids: CASGTGTAYGYTF.